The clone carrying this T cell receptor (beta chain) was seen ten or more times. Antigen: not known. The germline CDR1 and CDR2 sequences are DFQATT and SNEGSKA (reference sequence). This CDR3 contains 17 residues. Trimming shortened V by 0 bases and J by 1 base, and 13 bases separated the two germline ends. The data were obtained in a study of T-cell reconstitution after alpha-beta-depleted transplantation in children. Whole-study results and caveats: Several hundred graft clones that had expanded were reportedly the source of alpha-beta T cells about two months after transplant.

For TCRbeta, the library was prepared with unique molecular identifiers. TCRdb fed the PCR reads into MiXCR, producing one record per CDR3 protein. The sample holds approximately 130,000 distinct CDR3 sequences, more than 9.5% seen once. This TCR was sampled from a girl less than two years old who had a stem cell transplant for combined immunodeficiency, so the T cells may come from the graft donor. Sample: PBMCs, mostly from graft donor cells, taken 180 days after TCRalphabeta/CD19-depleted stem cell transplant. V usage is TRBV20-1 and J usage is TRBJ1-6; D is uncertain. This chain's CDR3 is CSARDRLSGSYNSPLHF. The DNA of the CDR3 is TGCAGTGCTAGAGATCGGCTGAGTGGGTCCTATAATTCACCCCTCCACTTT.